The 31 T cell receptor beta chains presented below share a single source sample, sequenced in a study of T cells in narcolepsy. Some clones are missing from TCRdb's copy, which holds only in-frame ones; the method was immunoSEQ multiplex PCR. The sample gives more than 30,000 clones, over 80% of which show up once; 2.6% is in the top ten. Sequencing input: CD45RA- memory CD4+ T cells from PBMCs. These receptors all come from a human donor with narcolepsy.

The chain employs TRBV5-1 and TRBJ1-5; D unresolved. The CDR3 runs to 15 residues. V lost 0 bases, J lost 3 bases, and 10 bases lay in between. Germline loops: CDR1 SGHRS, CDR2 YFSETQ. The CDR3 sequence: CASSLVRHLNQPQHF. The DNA for the CDR3 is TGCGCCAGCAGCTTGGTAAGACACCTCAATCAGCCCCAGCATTTT.

This clone has just one count. This chain uses TRBV7-8 with TRBJ1-1; 12 bases agree with TRBD1. The CDR3 sequence is 18 residues long. Germline-derived CDR1 and CDR2 are SGHVS and FQNEAQ. Trimming cost V 5 bases and J 6 bases; bases outside gene matches: 16. The CDR3 is CASSPLVGQGAHKAEAFF. Here the CDR3 DNA reads TGTGCCAGCAGCCCTTTAGTGGGACAGGGGGCGCATAAAGCTGAAGCTTTCTTT.

The CDR3 nucleotides are TGCGCCAGCAGCCCAAATCGGGGGGGCTCCCATGAGCAGTTCTTC. It is translated as CASSPNRGGSHEQFF. V gene TRBV5-1 combines with J gene TRBJ2-1; TRBD2 matches at 8 bases. This CDR3 region has 15 residues. CDR1 is SGHRS and CDR2 is YFSETQ in the germline V gene. J was trimmed by 8 bases and V by 4 bases; bases with no gene match: 11.

This clone was seen more than once but under ten times. The chain is built from TRBV6-1 and TRBJ1-2; D is unresolved. CDR3 length: 13 amino acids. Germline V gene data show CDR1 as MNHNS and CDR2 as SASEGT. Trimming shortened V by 7 bases and J by 4 bases, and 13 bases separated the two germline ends. The CDR3 DNA is TGTGCCAGCACCCAGCGGGGAGGCTATGGCTACACCTTC. Its protein product is CASTQRGGYGYTF.

V usage is TRBV11-2 and J usage is TRBJ2-1; D is ambiguous. The CDR3 has 13 amino acids. V was clipped by 2 bases and J by 6 bases, with 8 bases between them. In germline, CDR1 is SGHAT, CDR2 FQNNGV. CDR3 amino acids: CASSLNSVNEQFF. CDR3 sequence (DNA): TGTGCCAGCAGCTTAAATTCGGTCAATGAGCAGTTCTTC.

This clone was found once. V gene TRBV7-9 combines with J gene TRBJ2-7; D is uncertain. V was clipped by 0 bases and J by 3 bases, with 15 bases between them. From germline, CDR1 is SEHNR and CDR2 FQNEAQ (reference sequence). The CDR3 spans 16 residues. CDR3 protein: CASSLAHREALYEQYF. The CDR3, as DNA: TGTGCCAGCAGCTTAGCGCATAGGGAAGCCCTCTACGAGCAGTACTTC.

V gene TRBV19 combines with J gene TRBJ1-5; possibly TRBD1 for D (5 bases). The V gene lost 3 bases and the J gene lost 2 bases, with 11 bases spanning the gap. Germline V gene sequence: CDR1 LNHDA, CDR2 SQIVND (reference sequence). This CDR3 is 15 amino acids long. The CDR3 sequence is CASSMGREGNQPQHF. The CDR3 DNA reads as TGTGCCAGTAGTATGGGGCGGGAGGGCAATCAGCCCCAGCATTTT.

This rearrangement joins TRBV7-5 to TRBJ2-7; the D call of TRBD1 is as the table states it, not checked on the DNA. TRBV7-5 is termed a pseudogene. This CDR3 has 13 amino acids. The chain's CDR3 is CVRSLGAHLKQYF. The DNA for the CDR3 is TGTGTCAGAAGCCTAGGGGCCCATTTAAAGCAGTACTTC.

The chain carries TRBV7-8 and TRBJ1-1; TRBD1 agrees at 7 bases. From germline, CDR1 is SGHVS and CDR2 FQNEAQ. The CDR3 contains 13 residues. The J segment lost 10 bases and the V segment lost 5 bases, leaving 10 bases of the junction unmatched. CDR3 DNA: TGTGCCAGCAGCGTAGACAGGGAATCTGGAGCTTTCTTT. It yields the protein CASSVDRESGAFF. Supplemented by reference TRBV7-8 and TRBJ1-1, the full variable domain reads GAGVSQSPRYKVAKRGQDVALRCDPISGHVSLFWYQQALGQGPEFLTYFQNEAQLDKSGLPSDRFFAERPEGSVSTLKIQRTQQEDSAVYLCASSVDRESGAFFGQGTRLTVV.

V gene TRBV4-2 combines with J gene TRBJ2-5; no clear D. Looked up from germline, CDR1 is LGHNA and CDR2 is YNFKEQ. CDR3 length: 13 amino acids. Deletions cut 1 base from V and 2 bases from J, with 5 bases between. CDR3 sequence: CASSQGQQETQYF. CDR3 DNA: TGTGCCAGCAGCCAAGGGCAGCAAGAGACCCAGTACTTC.

The chain employs TRBV7-6 and TRBJ1-4; D might be TRBD1 (5 bases). The germline gives CDR1 SGHVS, CDR2 FNYEAQ. The CDR3 is 14 amino acids. Trimming removed 5 bases at V and 3 bases at J, with 10 bases between. As DNA, the CDR3 is TGTGCCAGCAGCGTAAGGGGTCCTAATGAAAAACTGTTTTTT. Its protein product is CASSVRGPNEKLFF.

The chain is built from TRBV21-1 and TRBJ1-1; the table's D call of TRBD1 was not tested on the DNA. TRBV21-1 is a pseudogene. This CDR3 is 14 amino acids long. CDR3 in amino acids: CASSAQTGATEAFF. The CDR3, as DNA: TGTGCCAGCAGCGCCCAAACAGGGGCCACTGAAGCTTTCTTT.

V is TRBV11-2 and J is TRBJ1-2; D call uncertain. The germline V and J ends were trimmed by 1 base and 8 bases, with 8 bases remaining between them. The CDR3 extends over 12 amino acids. The germline V gene has CDR1 SGHAT and CDR2 FQNNGV. The CDR3 region is CASSLVRLGYTF. CDR3 in DNA: TGTGCCAGCAGCTTAGTTAGGCTGGGCTACACCTTC. The whole variable domain, remainder taken from reference TRBV11-2 and TRBJ1-2, is EAGVAQSPRYKIIEKRQSVAFWCNPISGHATLYWYQQILGQGPKLLIQFQNNGVVDDSQLPKDRFSAERLKGVDSTLKIQPAKLEDSAVYLCASSLVRLGYTFGSGTRLTVV.

V usage is TRBV5-6 and J usage is TRBJ1-2; D is unresolved. Deletions cut 0 bases from V and 4 bases from J, with 4 bases between. The CDR3 consists of 12 residues. Germline-derived CDR1 and CDR2 are SGHDT and YYEEEE. The DNA for the CDR3 is TGTGCCAGCAGCTTGGGTGCCTATGGCTACACCTTC. Amino acids: CASSLGAYGYTF.

V usage is TRBV9 and J usage is TRBJ2-6; maybe TRBD1 (6 bases). This CDR3 has 15 residues. Germline V gives CDR1 SGDLS, CDR2 YYNGEE. V was trimmed by 4 bases and J by 3 bases, leaving 11 bases between them. DNA of the CDR3: TGTGCCAGCAGCAACACAGGGATTGGGGCCAACGTCCTGACTTTC. Translating it yields CASSNTGIGANVLTF.

The genes are TRBV7-2 and TRBJ1-1; a possible D gene is TRBD1 (5 bases). This CDR3 is built from 11 residues. CDR1 and CDR2 (germline): SGHTA, FQGNSA. Trimming left V 2 bases short and J 11 bases short, with 9 bases between. CDR3 protein: CASSLFSGAFF. The CDR3 coding sequence is TGTGCCAGCAGCTTATTCTCAGGGGCTTTCTTT.

The genes are TRBV2 and TRBJ1-5, with a weak D call TRBD1 (6 bases). The germline V gene has CDR1 SNHLY and CDR2 FYNNEI. V was shortened by 4 bases and J by 0 bases, with 10 bases between the two germline ends. The CDR3 runs 15 residues. In nucleotides, the CDR3 is TGTGCCAGCAGTGCCAGGGGATATAGCAATCAGCCCCAGCATTTT. Protein: CASSARGYSNQPQHF.

The chain carries TRBV19 and TRBJ1-1, with no clear D. Germline V lookup: CDR1 LNHDA, CDR2 SQIVND (reference sequence). This CDR3 is 15 amino acids long. V lost 0 bases and J 6 bases, leaving 14 bases between the germline ends. The DNA for the CDR3 is TGTGCCAGTAGTATAGAGGAAGGGTTCGCCCCTGAAGCTTTCTTT. It encodes CASSIEEGFAPEAFF.

The chain carries TRBV4-2 and TRBJ2-3, with 10 bases matching TRBD1. This CDR3 contains 14 residues. CDR1 is LGHNA, CDR2 YNFKEQ, per germline. V shed 4 bases and J 5 bases; nucleotides not matched to a gene: 3. CDR3 DNA: TGTGCCAGCAGCCTGACAGGGGGCTTAGATACGCAGTATTTT. Amino acids: CASSLTGGLDTQYF.

The chain uses TRBV4-2 and TRBJ2-3; 9 bases agree with TRBD2. The germline CDR1 and CDR2 sequences are LGHNA and YNFKEQ. The CDR3 contains 15 residues. Trimming at V came to 3 bases and at J to 2 bases, leaving 3 bases not matched to a gene. CDR3 DNA sequence: TGTGCCAGCAGCCAGGGACTAGCCCTCACAGATACGCAGTATTTT. It specifies CASSQGLALTDTQYF.

The V call is TRBV6-6, the J call TRBJ1-5; TRBD1 matches at 10 bases. The CDR3 runs 16 residues. Germline V gives CDR1 MNHNY, CDR2 SVGAGI (reference sequence). The ends lost 6 bases at V and 1 base at J; junction bases unmatched: 6. Here the CDR3 DNA reads TGTGCCAGCAGCCACGGGGGACAGGGGAGCAATCAGCCCCAGCATTTT. This translates into CASSHGGQGSNQPQHF.

The CDR3 DNA reads TGTGCCAGCAGCCCCCGACTAGCGGGGGATCAGTTCTTC. Translating gives CASSPRLAGDQFF. V usage is TRBV2 and J usage is TRBJ2-1; TRBD2 matches 12 bases. CDR3 length: 13 residues. J gave up 13 bases and V 6 bases, and 7 bases lay outside the gene matches. Germline-derived CDR1 and CDR2 are SNHLY and FYNNEI.

The chain couples TRBV4-3 to TRBJ2-4; D ambiguous. This CDR3 is 14 amino acids long. Trimming cost V 0 bases and J 1 base, with 4 bases left between them. Germline CDR1 LGHNA, CDR2 YSLEER. The CDR3 loop is CASSQEGAKNIQYF. For the CDR3, the DNA is TGCGCCAGCAGCCAAGAGGGGGCCAAAAACATTCAGTACTTC.

The CDR3 loop is CASSQGQDHTEAFF. In DNA, the CDR3 is TGTGCCAGCAGCCAGGGGCAGGACCACACTGAAGCTTTCTTT. This chain connects TRBV5-4 to TRBJ1-1, with D perhaps matching TRBD1 (6 bases). This CDR3 has 14 residues. From germline, CDR1 is SGHNT and CDR2 YYREEE (reference sequence). The V gene lost 4 bases and the J gene lost 3 bases, with 13 bases spanning the gap.

V gene TRBV7-9 combines with J gene TRBJ1-5, with D possibly matching TRBD1 (6 bases). This CDR3 has 15 amino acids. The germline V gene has CDR1 SEHNR and CDR2 FQNEAQ (reference sequence). V gave up 4 bases and J gave up 3 bases, with 13 bases separating them. CDR3 coding DNA: TGTGCCAGCAGCTCCTCAGACAGGTACAATCAGCCCCAGCATTTT. Its translation is CASSSSDRYNQPQHF.

The genes are TRBV30 and TRBJ1-2, with D possibly matching TRBD1 (6 bases). CDR3 length: 13 amino acids. The germline V gene has CDR1 GTSNPN and CDR2 SVGIG (reference sequence). With 0 bases removed from V and 7 bases from J, the gap between germline ends came to 12 bases. CDR3 sequence: CAWSVQGKGGYTF. The CDR3 bases are TGTGCCTGGAGTGTACAGGGAAAGGGTGGCTACACCTTC.

This chain connects TRBV2 to TRBJ1-6, with D possibly matching TRBD1 (5 bases). V was pared by 5 bases and J by 7 bases, with 9 bases between. The CDR3 is 13 amino acids. Germline lookup yields CDR1 SNHLY and CDR2 FYNNEI. CDR3 in DNA: TGTGCCAGCAGTAGTCAGGGCAATTCACCCCTCCACTTT. Translated: CASSSQGNSPLHF.

The gene calls are TRBV6-1 and TRBJ1-4, with D perhaps TRBD1 (6 bases). From germline, CDR1 is MNHNS and CDR2 SASEGT. Trimming removed 2 bases at V and 7 bases at J, with 17 bases between. CDR3 length equals 16 residues. CDR3 region: CASSETWGHFGEKLFF. CDR3 sequence (DNA): TGTGCCAGCAGTGAAACCTGGGGGCACTTTGGTGAAAAACTGTTTTTT.

V is TRBV30 and J is TRBJ1-1; 9 bases are shared with TRBD1. The CDR3 spans 13 residues. With 4 bases clipped from V and 6 bases from J, the junction kept 6 bases outside the gene matches. The germline CDR1 and CDR2 sequences are GTSNPN and SVGIG (reference sequence). CDR3 DNA: TGTGCCTGGAAACGACAGGGGGGGGCTGAAGCTTTCTTT. The encoded protein is CAWKRQGGAEAFF.

The chain has TRBV7-3 and TRBJ1-2, with D uncertain. The length of the CDR3 is 13 residues. Trimming removed 2 bases at V and 0 bases at J, with 4 bases between. The V gene's germline CDR1 is SGHTA and CDR2 FQGTGA. CDR3 loop: CASSLSPNYGYTF. The CDR3 bases are TGTGCCAGCAGCTTATCTCCTAACTATGGCTACACCTTC.

The chain couples TRBV18 to TRBJ2-7; D unresolved. Trimming pared 3 bases from V and 3 bases from J, leaving 12 bases between. Germline V gene sequence: CDR1 KGHSH, CDR2 LQKENI. CDR3 length equals 14 residues. The CDR3 DNA reads TGTGCCAGCTCACCGCAACTCGACGGCTACGAGCAGTACTTC. Its translation is CASSPQLDGYEQYF.